These 25 T cell receptor beta chains were sequenced from one sample in a study of beta chain features in type 1 diabetes. The investigators reverse transcribed all of the isolated RNA, so they sequenced expressed TCRB transcripts. Some clones are missing from TCRdb's copy, which holds only in-frame ones; the method was immunoSEQ multiplex PCR. The repertoire holds about 320,000 clones, with less than 15% as singletons. What was sequenced was central memory CD4+ T cells from blood. The source of these receptors is a man aged 25 to 45 in good health.

About this clone itself: Other nucleotide sequences from this sample produce the same CDR3. The rearrangement links TRBV7-9 to TRBJ1-1; D perhaps matches TRBD1 (6 bases). V lost 3 bases and J 5 bases, leaving 13 bases between the germline ends. The germline CDR1 and CDR2 sequences are SEHNR and FQNEAQ (reference sequence). The CDR3 has 14 residues. This CDR3 reads CASSFQQGGTEAFF. CDR3 DNA sequence: TGTGCCAGCAGCTTTCAACAGGGAGGAACTGAAGCTTTCTTT.

This clone was detected many times. Here the CDR3 DNA reads TGTGCCAGCAGTCCCGCTCCGGGTGAGCAGTTCTTC. Protein: CASSPAPGEQFF. The chain employs TRBV11-2 and TRBJ2-1, with unresolved D. CDR1 SGHAT and CDR2 FQNNGV come from the germline V gene. This CDR3 has 12 amino acids. V lost 6 bases to trimming and J lost 9 bases, with 12 bases between them.

This clone was observed a handful of times. In the same sample, other DNA sequences code for this CDR3. The rearrangement links TRBV6-6 to TRBJ2-7; 7 bases line up with TRBD2. The length of the CDR3 is 14 residues. Germline CDR1 and CDR2: MNHNY and SVGAGI (reference sequence). J lost 0 bases, V lost 2 bases, and 1 base had no gene match. This chain's CDR3 is CASSYSGASYEQYF. The DNA of the CDR3 is TGTGCCAGCAGTTACAGCGGGGCCTCCTACGAGCAGTACTTC.

This clone was seen a few times. This likely came from a read error, as a far larger clone is one base away. V gene TRBV7-2 combines with J gene TRBJ2-3, with D hard to call. Trimming stripped 2 bases from V and 5 bases from J, with 2 bases between. The germline V gene has CDR1 SGHTA and CDR2 FQGNSA. CDR3 size: 11 residues. The CDR3 here is CASSLRDTQYF. The CDR3 DNA follows: TGTGCCAGCAGCTTAAGAGATACGCAGTATTTT.

The chain uses TRBV5-1 and TRBJ2-7; D is ambiguous. The germline V and J ends were trimmed by 6 bases and 2 bases, with 24 bases remaining between them. The germline CDR1 and CDR2 sequences are SGHRS and YFSETQ. The CDR3 runs 17 residues. The CDR3 nucleotides are TGCGCCAGCATGGTGGGTTCGTTACAGATGCGAACCTACGAGCAGTACTTC. It yields the protein CASMVGSLQMRTYEQYF.

This clone was detected only a few times. The V gene is TRBV5-1, the J gene TRBJ1-1; no firm D call. The CDR3 has 11 amino acids. Trimming cost V 0 bases and J 7 bases, with 4 bases left between them. Germline V gene sequence: CDR1 SGHRS, CDR2 YFSETQ. The CDR3 coding sequence is TGCGCCAGCAGCTTGGACCTTGAAGCTTTCTTT. As protein: CASSLDLEAFF.

There are a few counts of this clone. The V and J genes are TRBV9 and TRBJ1-1; no reliable D call. The CDR3 is made up of 13 amino acids. The V gene's germline CDR1 is SGDLS and CDR2 YYNGEE. Trimming left V 2 bases short and J 1 base short, with 6 bases between. The CDR3, as DNA: TGTGCCAGCAGCGTCCACGCGAACACTGAAGCTTTCTTT. Translation: CASSVHANTEAFF.

This rearrangement joins TRBV7-9 to TRBJ1-5, with D maybe TRBD1 (6 bases). The germline gives CDR1 SEHNR, CDR2 FQNEAQ (reference sequence). The CDR3 sequence is 13 residues long. Between the trimmed V and J ends, which lost 6 bases and 5 bases, there was a span of 11 bases. In DNA, the CDR3 is TGTGCCAGCAGTCTCGACAGGTATCAGCCCCAGCATTTT. It specifies CASSLDRYQPQHF.

This clone was seen ten or more times. The chain is built from TRBV5-1 and TRBJ1-1; 7 bases agree with TRBD1. The CDR3 has 14 amino acids. CDR1 and CDR2 from the germline V gene are SGHRS and YFSETQ. V lost 2 bases, J lost 1 base, and 2 bases stayed unmatched. The CDR3 nucleotides are TGCGCCAGCAGCTTAGGGACAGCGAACACTGAAGCTTTCTTT. It codes for CASSLGTANTEAFF.

This clone was seen more than once but under ten times. The chain links TRBV7-3 to TRBJ2-2, with 7 positions matching TRBD2. The CDR3 is 17 residues long. Per germline, CDR1 SGHTA and CDR2 FQGTGA. V lost 1 base, J lost 7 bases, and 12 bases stayed unmatched. This chain's CDR3 is CASSLSGAGVRNGELFF. Here the CDR3 DNA reads TGTGCCAGCAGCTTAAGCGGTGCGGGAGTTCGTAACGGGGAGCTGTTTTTT.

This clone was counted only a few times. The chain uses TRBV19 and TRBJ2-4; D possibly corresponds to TRBD2 (5 bases). V was shortened by 3 bases and J by 1 base, with 13 bases between the two germline ends. CDR1 and CDR2 from the germline V gene are LNHDA and SQIVND (reference sequence). This CDR3 spans 16 amino acids. CDR3 bases: TGTGCCAGTAGTATGGAGGCAATCGTGGCCAAAAACATTCAGTACTTC. Protein: CASSMEAIVAKNIQYF.

This clone was detected only a few times. This sample includes further DNA sequences coding for the same CDR3. CDR3 sequence reads: CASSLSTDTQYF. CDR3 DNA sequence: TGTGCCAGCAGCTTGAGTACAGATACGCAGTATTTT. This sequence joins TRBV4-2 and TRBJ2-3; D is unresolved. V was clipped by 5 bases and J by 3 bases, with 6 bases between them. This CDR3 region has 12 residues. The germline V gene has CDR1 LGHNA and CDR2 YNFKEQ.

The chain employs TRBV25-1 and TRBJ2-2; 7 bases match TRBD2. V lost 5 bases and J lost 1; bases outside the gene matches: 7. CDR3 length: 16 residues. Germline CDR1 reads MGHDK; CDR2 reads SYGVNS. The chain's CDR3 is CASSPASGRNTGELFF. CDR3 coding DNA: TGTGCCAGCAGTCCTGCTAGCGGCCGGAACACCGGGGAGCTGTTTTTT.

Many counts were recorded for this clone. In the same sample, other DNA sequences code for this CDR3. V is TRBV6-5 and J is TRBJ1-1; no clear D. The CDR3 covers 14 residues. CDR1 and CDR2 from the germline V gene are MNHEY and SVGAGI. V was clipped by 2 bases and J by 1 base, with 8 bases between them. This chain's CDR3 is CASSYDRKNTEAFF. The CDR3 nucleotides read TGTGCCAGCAGTTACGACCGTAAGAACACTGAAGCTTTCTTT.

In its sample, this clone was seen a few times. The V gene is TRBV5-6, the J gene TRBJ2-1; 7 nucleotides line up with TRBD1. Per the germline V gene, CDR1 is SGHDT and CDR2 is YYEEEE. V shed 5 bases and J 8 bases; nucleotides not matched to a gene: 10. CDR3 length: 14 residues. The CDR3 is CASRNRGGLDEQFF. In DNA form, the CDR3 reads TGTGCCAGCAGGAACAGAGGGGGCCTCGATGAGCAGTTCTTC.

CDR3 sequence: CASSFSLGSNQPQHF. As DNA, the CDR3 is TGTGCCAGCAGTTTTTCCCTGGGTAGCAATCAGCCCCAGCATTTT. This chain links TRBV27 with TRBJ1-5, with D uncertain. CDR1 MNHEY and CDR2 SMNVEV come from the germline V gene (reference sequence). The CDR3 totals 15 residues. Trimming took off 3 bases at V and 0 bases at J, with 9 bases between the two ends.

The genes are TRBV27 and TRBJ1-1; D ambiguous. The CDR3 length is 13 residues. Germline V CDR1 and CDR2: MNHEY, SMNVEV (reference sequence). V was clipped by 5 bases and J by 10 bases, with 17 bases between them. The CDR3 coding sequence is TGTGCCAGCAGTCCCACCCGAGACGGGCGAGCTTTCTTT. It yields the protein CASSPTRDGRAFF.

There are many counts of this clone. The gene calls are TRBV5-4 and TRBJ1-2; D possibly corresponds to TRBD1 (6 bases). The V end lost 4 bases, the J end lost 6 bases, and 16 bases lay between the germline ends. Per germline, CDR1 SGHNT and CDR2 YYREEE (reference sequence). This CDR3 comprises 14 residues. CDR3 sequence: CASSPQGGSHGYTF. As DNA, the CDR3 is TGTGCCAGCAGCCCACAGGGCGGTTCGCATGGCTACACCTTC.

There are a few counts of this clone. The rearrangement links TRBV9 to TRBJ1-1; tentative D call: TRBD1 (5 bases). V dropped 0 bases and J dropped 5 bases, with 17 bases sitting between them. Germline assignment: CDR1 SGDLS and CDR2 YYNGEE. The CDR3 is made up of 16 amino acids. In DNA form, the CDR3 reads TGTGCCAGCAGCGTAGATCCGGGGCCACATGAGACTGAAGCTTTCTTT. Translated: CASSVDPGPHETEAFF.

This clone was recorded a few times. The V gene is TRBV2, the J gene TRBJ2-3; TRBD2 matches at 7 bases. The CDR3 is made up of 14 amino acids. Germline V CDR1 and CDR2: SNHLY, FYNNEI. Trimming cost V 8 bases and J 5 bases; bases outside gene matches: 10. CDR3 loop: CASGSGGSGDTQYF. CDR3 nucleotide sequence: TGTGCCAGCGGGTCCGGCGGGAGTGGAGATACGCAGTATTTT.

This clone turned up a few times. The gene calls are TRBV6-5 and TRBJ1-6, with a weak D call TRBD1 (5 bases). With 6 bases removed from V and 10 bases from J, the gap between germline ends came to 16 bases. CDR1 and CDR2 (germline): MNHEY, SVGAGI. This CDR3 is 14 amino acids long. The CDR3 loop is CASRRRDRVSPLHF. In nucleotides, the CDR3 is TGTGCCAGCAGACGTCGGGACCGGGTCTCACCCCTCCACTTT.

This clone was seen more than once but under ten times. This chain connects TRBV13 to TRBJ2-1; 7 nucleotides match TRBD1. CDR3 size: 15 residues. The V and J ends lost 6 bases and 4 bases, in that order; junction bases with no gene match: 9. The germline gives CDR1 PRHDT, CDR2 FYEKMQ (reference sequence). The CDR3 protein is CASRLGTVGYNEQFF. The CDR3, as DNA: TGTGCCAGCAGACTCGGGACAGTTGGGTACAATGAGCAGTTCTTC. Full variable domain (rest looked up from reference TRBV13 and TRBJ2-1): AAGVIQSPRHLIKEKRETATLKCYPIPRHDTVYWYQQGPGQDPQFLISFYEKMQSDKGSIPDRFSAQQFSDYHSELNMSSLELGDSALYFCASRLGTVGYNEQFFGPGTRLTVL.

This clone showed up just a few times. The rearrangement uses TRBV28 and TRBJ1-1; D remains unclear. This CDR3 is 13 amino acids long. The germline V gene has CDR1 MDHEN and CDR2 SYDVKM. Between the trimmed V and J ends, which lost 2 bases and 6 bases, there was a span of 10 bases. CDR3 sequence reads: CASSLLHAPEAFF. The CDR3, as DNA: TGTGCCAGCAGTTTACTACATGCTCCTGAAGCTTTCTTT.

This chain links TRBV6-4 with TRBJ1-1; D remains unclear. CDR3 size: 13 residues. CDR1 and CDR2 (germline): MRHNA, SNTAGT. V was trimmed by 3 bases and J by 3 bases, leaving 8 bases between them. This CDR3 reads CASSEWEDTEAFF. The DNA of the CDR3 is TGTGCCAGCAGTGAGTGGGAGGACACTGAAGCTTTCTTT.

The genes are TRBV6-1 and TRBJ1-1, with D hard to call. V lost 3 bases, J lost 0 bases, and 5 bases lay in between. CDR3 length: 13 amino acids. The germline CDR1 and CDR2 sequences are MNHNS and SASEGT. The CDR3 is CASSDVLNTEAFF. CDR3 in DNA: TGTGCCAGCAGTGACGTTTTGAACACTGAAGCTTTCTTT.